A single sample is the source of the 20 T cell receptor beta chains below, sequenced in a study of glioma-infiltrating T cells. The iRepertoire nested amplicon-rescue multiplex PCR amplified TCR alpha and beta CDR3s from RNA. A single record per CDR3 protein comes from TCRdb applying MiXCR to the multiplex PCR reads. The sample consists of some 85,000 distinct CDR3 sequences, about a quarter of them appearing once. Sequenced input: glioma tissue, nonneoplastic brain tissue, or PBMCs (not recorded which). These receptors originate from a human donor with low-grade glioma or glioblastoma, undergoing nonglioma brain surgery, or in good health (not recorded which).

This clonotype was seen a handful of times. In DNA form, the CDR3 reads TGTGCCAGCAGCGTTCCCGGCGGGGGCCCTTACAATGAGCAGTTCTTC. This gives the protein CASSVPGGGPYNEQFF. The chain uses TRBV9 and TRBJ2-1; D might be TRBD2 (7 bases). Germline V gives CDR1 SGDLS, CDR2 YYNGEE. The germline V and J ends were trimmed by 2 bases and 4 bases, with 16 bases remaining between them. The CDR3 runs 16 residues.

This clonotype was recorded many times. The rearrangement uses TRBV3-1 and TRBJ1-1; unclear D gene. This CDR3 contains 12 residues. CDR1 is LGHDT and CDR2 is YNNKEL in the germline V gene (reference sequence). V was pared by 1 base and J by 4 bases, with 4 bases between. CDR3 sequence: CASSQVPTEAFF. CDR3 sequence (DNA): TGTGCCAGCAGCCAAGTGCCCACTGAAGCTTTCTTT.

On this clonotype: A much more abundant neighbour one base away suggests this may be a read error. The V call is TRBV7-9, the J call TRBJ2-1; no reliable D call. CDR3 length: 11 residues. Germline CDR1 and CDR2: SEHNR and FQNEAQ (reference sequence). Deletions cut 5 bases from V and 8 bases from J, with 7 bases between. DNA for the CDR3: TGTGCCAGCAGCCCGCAGGATGAGCAGTTCTTC. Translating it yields CASSPQDEQFF.

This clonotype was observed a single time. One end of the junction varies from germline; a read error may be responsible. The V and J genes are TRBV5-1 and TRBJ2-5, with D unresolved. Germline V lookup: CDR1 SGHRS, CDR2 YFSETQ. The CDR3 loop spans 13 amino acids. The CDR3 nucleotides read TGCGCCAGCACCTTCAACTCAAGAGAGGCCCAGTACTTC. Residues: CASTFNSREAQYF.

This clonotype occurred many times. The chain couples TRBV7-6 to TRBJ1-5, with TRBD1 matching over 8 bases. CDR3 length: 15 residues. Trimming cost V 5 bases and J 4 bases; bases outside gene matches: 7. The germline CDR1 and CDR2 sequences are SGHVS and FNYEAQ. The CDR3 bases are TGTGCCAGCAGCGTTGGACAGGGTGGGAATCAGCCCCAGCATTTT. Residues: CASSVGQGGNQPQHF.

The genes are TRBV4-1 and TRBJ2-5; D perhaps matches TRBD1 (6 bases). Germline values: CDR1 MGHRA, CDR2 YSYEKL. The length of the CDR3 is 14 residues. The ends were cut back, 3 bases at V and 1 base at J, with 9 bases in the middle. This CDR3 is CASSQRQAQETQYF. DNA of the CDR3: TGCGCCAGCAGCCAGCGACAGGCCCAAGAGACCCAGTACTTC.

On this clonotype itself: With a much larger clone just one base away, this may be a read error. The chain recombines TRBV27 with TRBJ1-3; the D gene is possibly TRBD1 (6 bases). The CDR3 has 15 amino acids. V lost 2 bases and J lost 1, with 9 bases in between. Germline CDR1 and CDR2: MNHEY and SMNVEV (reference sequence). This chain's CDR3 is CASSLPRGSGNTIYF. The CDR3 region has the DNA TGTGCCAGCAGTTTACCTAGGGGGTCTGGAAACACCATATATTTT.

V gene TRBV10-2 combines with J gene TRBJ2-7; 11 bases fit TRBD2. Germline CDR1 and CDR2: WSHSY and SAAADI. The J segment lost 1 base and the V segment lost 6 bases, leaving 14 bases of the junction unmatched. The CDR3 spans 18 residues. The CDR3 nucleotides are TGCGCCAGCAGACCACTAGCGGGAGATCGCTTTTTTTCCTACGAGCAGTACTTC. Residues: CASRPLAGDRFFSYEQYF.

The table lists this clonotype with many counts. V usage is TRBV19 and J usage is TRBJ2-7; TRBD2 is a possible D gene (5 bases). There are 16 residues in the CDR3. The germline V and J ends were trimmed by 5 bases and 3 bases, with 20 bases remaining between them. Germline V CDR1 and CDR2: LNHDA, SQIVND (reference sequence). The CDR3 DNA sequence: TGTGCCAGTAGTCCTAGTCCGCACCGGGATTACTACGAGCAGTACTTC. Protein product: CASSPSPHRDYYEQYF. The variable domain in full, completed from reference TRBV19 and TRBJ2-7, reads DGGITQSPKYLFRKEGQNVTLSCEQNLNHDAMYWYRQDPGQGLRLIYYSQIVNDFQKGDIAEGYSVSREKKESFPLTVTSAQKNPTAFYLCASSPSPHRDYYEQYFGPGTRLTVT.

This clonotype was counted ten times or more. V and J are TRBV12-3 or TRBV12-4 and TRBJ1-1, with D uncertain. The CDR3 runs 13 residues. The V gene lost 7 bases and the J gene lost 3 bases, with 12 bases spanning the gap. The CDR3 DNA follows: TGTGCCAGCAAAGTACAGAGTTACACTGAAGCTTTCTTT. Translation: CASKVQSYTEAFF.

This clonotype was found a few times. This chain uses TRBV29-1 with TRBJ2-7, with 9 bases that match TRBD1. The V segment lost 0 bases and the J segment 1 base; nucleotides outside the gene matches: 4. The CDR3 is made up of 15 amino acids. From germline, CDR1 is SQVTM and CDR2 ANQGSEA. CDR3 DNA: TGCAGCGTTGAAGATAGAGGGACAGGGTCCTACGAGCAGTACTTC. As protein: CSVEDRGTGSYEQYF.

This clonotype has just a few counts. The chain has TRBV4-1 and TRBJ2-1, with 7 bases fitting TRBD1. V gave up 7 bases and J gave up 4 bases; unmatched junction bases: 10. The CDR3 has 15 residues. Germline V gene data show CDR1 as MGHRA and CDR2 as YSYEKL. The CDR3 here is CASNLGQVLYNEQFF. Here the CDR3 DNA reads TGCGCCAGCAACCTCGGACAGGTCCTTTACAATGAGCAGTTCTTC.

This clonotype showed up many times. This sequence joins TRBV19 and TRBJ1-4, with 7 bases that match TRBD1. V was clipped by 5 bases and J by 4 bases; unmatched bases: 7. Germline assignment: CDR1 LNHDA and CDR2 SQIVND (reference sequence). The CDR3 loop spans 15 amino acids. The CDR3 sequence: CASSPPTGINEKLFF. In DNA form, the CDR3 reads TGTGCCAGTAGTCCCCCGACAGGGATTAATGAAAAACTGTTTTTT. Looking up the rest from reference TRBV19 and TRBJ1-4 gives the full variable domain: DGGITQSPKYLFRKEGQNVTLSCEQNLNHDAMYWYRQDPGQGLRLIYYSQIVNDFQKGDIAEGYSVSREKKESFPLTVTSAQKNPTAFYLCASSPPTGINEKLFFGSGTQLSVL.

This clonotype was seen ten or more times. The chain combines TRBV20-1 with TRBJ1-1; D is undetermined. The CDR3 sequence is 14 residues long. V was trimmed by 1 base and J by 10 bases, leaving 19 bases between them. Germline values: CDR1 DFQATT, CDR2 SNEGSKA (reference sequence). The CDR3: CSARVEGGVRGAFF. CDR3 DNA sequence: TGCAGTGCTAGAGTCGAGGGAGGCGTTCGAGGAGCTTTCTTT.

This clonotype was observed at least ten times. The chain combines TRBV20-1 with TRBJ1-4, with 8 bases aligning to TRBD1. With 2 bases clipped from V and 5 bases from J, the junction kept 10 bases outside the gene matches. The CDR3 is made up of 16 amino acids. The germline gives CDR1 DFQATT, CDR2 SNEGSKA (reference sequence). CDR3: CSARPYRTGLNEKLFF. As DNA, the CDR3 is TGCAGTGCTAGACCATATAGGACAGGGTTGAATGAAAAACTGTTTTTT.

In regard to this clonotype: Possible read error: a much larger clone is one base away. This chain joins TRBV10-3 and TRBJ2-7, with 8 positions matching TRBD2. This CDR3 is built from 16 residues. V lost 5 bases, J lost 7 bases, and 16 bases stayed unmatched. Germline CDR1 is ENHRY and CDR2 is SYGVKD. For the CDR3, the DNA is TGTGCCATCAGTTGGGAAAGCGGGAGCGGCAGGAGGGAGCAGTACTTC. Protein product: CAISWESGSGRREQYF.

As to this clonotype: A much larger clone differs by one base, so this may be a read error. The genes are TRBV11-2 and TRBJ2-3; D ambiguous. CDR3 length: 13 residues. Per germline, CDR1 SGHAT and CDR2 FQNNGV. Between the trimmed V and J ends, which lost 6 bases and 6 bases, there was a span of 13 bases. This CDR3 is CASRRSSADTQYF. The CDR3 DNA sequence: TGTGCCAGCAGACGTTCCTCGGCCGATACGCAGTATTTT.

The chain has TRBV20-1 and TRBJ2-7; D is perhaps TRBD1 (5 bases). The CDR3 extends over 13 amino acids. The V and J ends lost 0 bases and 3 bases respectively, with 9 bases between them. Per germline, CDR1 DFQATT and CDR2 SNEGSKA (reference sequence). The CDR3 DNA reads TGCAGTGCTAGAGATGACAGAGTCTACGAGCAGTACTTC. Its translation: CSARDDRVYEQYF.

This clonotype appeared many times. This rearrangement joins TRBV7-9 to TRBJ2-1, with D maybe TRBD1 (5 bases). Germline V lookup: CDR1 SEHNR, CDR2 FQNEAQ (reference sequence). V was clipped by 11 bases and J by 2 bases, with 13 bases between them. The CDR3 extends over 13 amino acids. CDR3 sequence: CALEDIAYNEQFF. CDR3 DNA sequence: TGTGCCCTCGAGGACATCGCCTACAATGAGCAGTTCTTC.

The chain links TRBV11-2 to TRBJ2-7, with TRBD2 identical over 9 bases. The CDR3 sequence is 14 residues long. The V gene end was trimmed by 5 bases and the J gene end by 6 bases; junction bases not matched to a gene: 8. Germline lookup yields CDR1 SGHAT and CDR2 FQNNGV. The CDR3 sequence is CASSTGLASLEQYF. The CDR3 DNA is TGTGCCAGCAGCACCGGACTAGCGAGCCTCGAGCAGTACTTC.